This TCR beta chain is drawn from a study of long-term antiretroviral therapy in people with HIV. Overall study findings and caveats: Diversity rose after ART but stayed below transplant donor controls. Blood draws took place between about 2003 and 2017 and possibly involved older ART regimens.

Germline CDR1 is WSHSY and CDR2 is SAAADI. The CDR3 runs 16 residues. The trim removed 4 bases at V and 2 bases at J, leaving 8 bases unmatched. It was version v3.0 of the immunoSEQ assay that was run at survey level. Sequencing of each sample targeted about 35,000-50,000 T-cell genomes. Using immunoSEQ multiplex PCR, the repertoire was profiled, and TCRdb retains in-frame clones only, with some absent. Of 20,000 to 25,000 clones detected, around 81% appear once; the ten largest clones hold 6% to 8%. Regarding this clone: Its antigen is unknown.

Treatment for every participant with HIV took place in the United States. The sequencing here drew on unsorted PBMCs, taken 1.5 years after starting antiretroviral therapy. This TCR came from a man aged 30-40 years with HIV. J is TRBJ2-7 and V is TRBV10-2, with TRBD2 matching 10 bases. The CDR3 is CASSVRLAGLAYEQYF. The CDR3 DNA reads as TGCGCCAGCAGTGTAAGACTAGCGGGCTTAGCCTACGAGCAGTACTTC.